This TCR beta chain was captured in a study of follicular helper T cells after annual influenza vaccination. Study-level information: Across the 2013-2014, 2014-2015 and 2015-2016 vaccination seasons, some subjects were resampled.

Study-level findings and limits: Rare clonotypes were missed; only roughly 8.5-23% of cells gave TCRB.

TCRdb's copy holds only in-frame clones and misses some; the assay was immunoSEQ multiplex PCR. The table records about 9,400 clones, roughly 82% of them present only once. Looked up from germline, CDR1 is SGHRS and CDR2 is YFSETQ. The CDR3 is made up of 20 amino acids. J gave up 1 base and V 0 bases, and 10 bases lay outside the gene matches. The time point here: 2015-2016 season, pre-vaccination. Cells are cTfh (non-naive CD4+CXCR5+PD-1+), split by ICOS and CD38 into double-positive or double-negative. Concerning this clone: What it recognizes is unknown.

Specimen: CXCR5+ CD38- circulating T follicular helper cells from blood, collected on the day of influenza vaccination. Subset reported: circulating Tfh, non-naive CD4+CXCR5+PD-1+ (ICOS+CD38+ or ICOS-CD38-). The chain recombines TRBV5-1 with TRBJ2-3; 14 bases are a match to TRBD2. The sequence derives from an adult who received the influenza vaccine. This CDR3 is CASSLALGLAGAIRTDTQYF. The CDR3 DNA sequence: TGCGCCAGCAGCTTGGCATTGGGACTAGCGGGAGCTATCCGCACAGATACGCAGTATTTT.